This T cell receptor beta chain was obtained from a study of cytomegalovirus exposure and HLA in healthy donors. This CDR3 has 12 amino acids. Per the germline V gene, CDR1 is SQVTM and CDR2 is ANQGSEA. V was pared by 4 bases and J by 3 bases, with 7 bases between. PCR used 60 Vbeta primers and 13 Jbeta primers. Produced via immunoSEQ multiplex PCR; TCRdb's table is partial and in-frame only. Among about 140,000 clones listed, around 80% were seen once. J is TRBJ1-3 and V is TRBV29-1, with D tentatively TRBD1 (6 bases). This TCR was sampled from a woman aged 40 to 49 in good health and CMV-seronegative. The sequenced material came from PBMCs. CDR3 sequence reads: CSVVRGGNTIYF. In DNA form, the CDR3 reads TGCAGCGTTGTCAGGGGTGGAAACACCATATATTTT.